This TCR beta chain was observed in a study of CD4 and CD8 cells across lung adenocarcinoma regions. Donors had localized lung adenocarcinoma, a non-small cell lung cancer. This clonotype was counted at least ten times. Trimming pared 6 bases from V and 7 bases from J, leaving 16 bases between. The germline gives CDR1 MNHEY, CDR2 SVGAGI. The CDR3 has 14 residues. TCRdb fed the PCR reads into MiXCR, producing one record per CDR3 protein. The data hold around 20,000 distinct CDR3 sequences, with approximately 49% observed a single time. This sequence originates from a female donor with lung adenocarcinoma. The CD4 and CD8 labels of this study may be unreliable. Sequences were obtained from CD8+ T cells from the center of a lung tumor. The chain combines TRBV6-5 with TRBJ1-5; TRBD1 might be the D (5 bases). CDR3 amino acids: CASRTGGDGQPQHF. Written as DNA, the CDR3 is TGTGCCAGCAGGACTGGGGGGGACGGCCAGCCCCAGCATTTT.